This paragraph reports one T cell receptor (beta chain). What it binds is unknown. The sample is drawn from a study of response to subunit inactivated influenza vaccine. Findings of the study overall: There was a suggestion from the authors that each seasonal influenza vaccination recruits few new T cells.

Germline values: CDR1 MGHDK, CDR2 SYGVNS. There are 14 residues in the CDR3. The V gene end was trimmed by 5 bases and the J gene end by 4 bases; junction bases not matched to a gene: 5. One entry per CDR3 protein results from TCRdb running MiXCR on the RT-PCR reads. The repertoire includes hundreds of thousands of distinct CDR3 sequences, less than 15% of them detected once, and 7.5% to 8% sits in the top ten. The rearrangement joins TRBV25-1 to TRBJ1-2; 9 bases align to TRBD1. This receptor was identified in a man aged 50-59 years who received an inactivated influenza vaccine. Source: PBMCs from blood, taken 14 to 15 days before vaccination. CDR3 sequence: CASSRTGGGYGYTF. Written as DNA, the CDR3 is TGTGCCAGCAGTAGAACAGGGGGCGGCTATGGCTACACCTTC.